This T cell receptor beta chain was recorded in a study of cytomegalovirus exposure and HLA in healthy donors. From germline, CDR1 is SGHDT and CDR2 YYEEEE. The V gene end was trimmed by 2 bases and the J gene end by 1 base; junction bases not matched to a gene: 2. The CDR3 extends over 16 amino acids. The PCR used 60 Vbeta and 13 Jbeta primers. Some clones are missing from TCRdb's copy, which holds only in-frame ones; the method was immunoSEQ multiplex PCR. The table includes more than 80,000 clones, 60% to 75% detected once. The receptor comes from a man between 60 and 75 years old in good health and CMV-seronegative. The sample comprised PBMCs. The rearrangement uses TRBV5-6 and TRBJ2-2, with TRBD2 identical over 10 bases. The chain's CDR3 is CASSFGLAENTGELFF. The CDR3 DNA reads TGTGCCAGCAGCTTTGGACTAGCGGAGAACACCGGGGAGCTGTTTTTT.